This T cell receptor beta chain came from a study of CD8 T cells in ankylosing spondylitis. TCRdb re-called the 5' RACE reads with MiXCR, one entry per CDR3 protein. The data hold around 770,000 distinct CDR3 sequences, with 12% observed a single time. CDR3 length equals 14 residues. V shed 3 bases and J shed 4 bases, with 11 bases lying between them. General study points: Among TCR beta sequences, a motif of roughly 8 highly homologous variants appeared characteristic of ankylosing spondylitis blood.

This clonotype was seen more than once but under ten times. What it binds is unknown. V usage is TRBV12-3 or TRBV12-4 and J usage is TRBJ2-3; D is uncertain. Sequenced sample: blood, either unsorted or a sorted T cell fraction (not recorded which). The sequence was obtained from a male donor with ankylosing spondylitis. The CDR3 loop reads CASSFNRDSDTQYF. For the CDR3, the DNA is TGTGCCAGCAGTTTCAACAGAGATTCAGATACGCAGTATTTT.